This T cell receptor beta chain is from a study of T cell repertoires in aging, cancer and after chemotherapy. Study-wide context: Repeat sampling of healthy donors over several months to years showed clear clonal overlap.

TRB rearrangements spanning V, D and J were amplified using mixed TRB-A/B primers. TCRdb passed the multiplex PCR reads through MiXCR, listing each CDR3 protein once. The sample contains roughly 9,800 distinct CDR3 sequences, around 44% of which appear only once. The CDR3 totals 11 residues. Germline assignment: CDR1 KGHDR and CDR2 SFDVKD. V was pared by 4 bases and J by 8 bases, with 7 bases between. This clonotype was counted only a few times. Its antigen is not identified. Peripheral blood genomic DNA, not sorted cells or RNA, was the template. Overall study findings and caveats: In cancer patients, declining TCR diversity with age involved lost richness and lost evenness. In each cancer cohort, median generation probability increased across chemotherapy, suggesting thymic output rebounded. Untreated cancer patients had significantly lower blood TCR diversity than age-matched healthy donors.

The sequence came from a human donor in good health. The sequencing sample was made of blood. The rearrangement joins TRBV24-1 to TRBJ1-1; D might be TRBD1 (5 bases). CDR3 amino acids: CATSDGDEAFF. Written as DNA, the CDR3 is TGTGCCACCAGTGACGGGGACGAAGCTTTCTTT.